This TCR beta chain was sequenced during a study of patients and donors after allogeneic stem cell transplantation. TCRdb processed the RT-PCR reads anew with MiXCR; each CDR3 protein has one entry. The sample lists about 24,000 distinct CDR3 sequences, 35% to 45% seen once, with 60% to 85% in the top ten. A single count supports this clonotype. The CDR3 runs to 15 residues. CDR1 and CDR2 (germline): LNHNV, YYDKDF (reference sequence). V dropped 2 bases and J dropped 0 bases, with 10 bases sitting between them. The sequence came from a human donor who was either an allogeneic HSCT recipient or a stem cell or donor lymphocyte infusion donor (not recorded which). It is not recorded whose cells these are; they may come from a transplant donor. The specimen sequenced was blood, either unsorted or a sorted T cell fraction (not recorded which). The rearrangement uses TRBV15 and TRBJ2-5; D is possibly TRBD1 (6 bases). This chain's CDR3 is CATSRRTGYQETQYF. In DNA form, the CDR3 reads TGTGCCACCAGCAGACGAACAGGGTACCAAGAGACCCAGTACTTC.